This T cell receptor beta chain originates from a study of cytomegalovirus exposure and HLA in healthy donors. As for the study in general: The 110 or so validation repertoires used a platform that matched the one used for the 666 first-cohort repertoires, as a later analysis reported.

Generated by immunoSEQ multiplex PCR, the TCRdb table keeps only in-frame clones and is missing some. The data show about 57,000 clones, roughly 90% seen once. The germline V gene encodes CDR1 MGHRA and CDR2 YSYEKL. The CDR3 has 18 residues. V was clipped by 1 base and J by 3 bases, with 19 bases between them. This chain uses TRBV4-1 with TRBJ1-5, with D possibly matching TRBD1 (5 bases). This sequence was found in a young woman in good health and CMV-seronegative. Sequencing was performed on PBMCs. The CDR3 loop is CASSQVWPIIQVNQPQHF. DNA for the CDR3: TGCGCCAGCAGCCAAGTCTGGCCTATAATACAGGTCAATCAGCCCCAGCATTTT.